These 30 T cell receptor beta chains were all obtained from the same sample, sequenced in a study of beta chain features in type 1 diabetes. Study conclusions and caveats: Moderately but significantly shorter TCRB CDR3s were found in Type 1 diabetes patients in all four CD4+ subsets.

Expressed TCRB transcripts were sequenced because the isolated RNA had all been reverse transcribed beforehand. Method: immunoSEQ multiplex PCR; TCRdb's copy keeps in-frame clones and lacks some. The sample includes almost 350,000 clones, approximately 9.9% of them seen just once. Antigen specificity for these receptors is unknown. The sample consisted of central memory CD4+ T cells from blood. The receptors originated from a man aged 25 to 45 with type 1 diabetes.

This clone was found a few times. The CDR3 DNA sequence: TGCAGCGTTAACAGGGGGAACACTGAAGCTTTCTTT. This encodes CSVNRGNTEAFF. The V call is TRBV29-1, the J call TRBJ1-1; 7 positions agree with TRBD1. The CDR3 is made up of 12 amino acids. Trimming at V came to 5 bases and at J to 1 base, leaving 1 base not matched to a gene. The germline CDR1 and CDR2 sequences are SQVTM and ANQGSEA.

This clone occurred a few times. The sample has other DNA sequences that encode this CDR3 too. V gene TRBV19 combines with J gene TRBJ1-5; D is unclear. The V and J ends lost 2 bases and 2 bases respectively, with 7 bases between them. The CDR3 runs to 14 residues. The germline gives CDR1 LNHDA, CDR2 SQIVND (reference sequence). The CDR3 spells CASSIRQGNQPQHF. Here the CDR3 DNA reads TGTGCCAGTAGTATACGCCAGGGCAATCAGCCCCAGCATTTT.

V usage is TRBV13 and J usage is TRBJ2-2; D is undetermined. This CDR3 is built from 13 residues. Germline V gene data show CDR1 as PRHDT and CDR2 as FYEKMQ (reference sequence). The ends were cut back, 5 bases at V and 4 bases at J, with 8 bases in the middle. In DNA form, the CDR3 reads TGTGCCAGCAGCCCGGACGTCACCGGGGAGCTGTTTTTT. Translating gives CASSPDVTGELFF.

In its sample, this clone was seen a few times. The chain is built from TRBV6-1 and TRBJ2-7; weak D call: TRBD1 (6 bases). Deletions cut 8 bases from V and 0 bases from J, with 17 bases between. The germline gives CDR1 MNHNS, CDR2 SASEGT. The CDR3 consists of 15 residues. The CDR3, as DNA: TGTGCCAGCGTTACAGGGTCTTCAAGCTCCTACGAGCAGTACTTC. Translated: CASVTGSSSSYEQYF.

The chain recombines TRBV28 with TRBJ1-1; D gene ambiguous. The CDR3 loop spans 13 amino acids. V lost 1 base and J lost 4, with 7 bases in between. Germline V CDR1 and CDR2: MDHEN, SYDVKM. CDR3 nucleotides: TGTGCCAGCAGTTTATTACAGATCACTGAAGCTTTCTTT. This sequence encodes CASSLLQITEAFF.

The chain has TRBV11-2 and TRBJ2-5; D is uncertain. CDR3 length equals 11 residues. With 1 base removed from V and 7 bases from J, the gap between germline ends came to 4 bases. Germline CDR1 reads SGHAT; CDR2 reads FQNNGV. The CDR3 is CASSLVGTQYF. The CDR3 DNA reads as TGTGCCAGCAGCTTAGTCGGGACCCAGTACTTC. Filled out from reference TRBV11-2 and TRBJ2-5, the complete variable domain reads EAGVAQSPRYKIIEKRQSVAFWCNPISGHATLYWYQQILGQGPKLLIQFQNNGVVDDSQLPKDRFSAERLKGVDSTLKIQPAKLEDSAVYLCASSLVGTQYFGPGTRLLVL.

This clone was seen more than once but under ten times. V and J are TRBV14 and TRBJ2-1, with 11 bases identical to TRBD2. V trimming: 3 bases; J trimming: 5 bases; junction bases outside the gene matches: 6. This CDR3 is 16 amino acids long. CDR1 and CDR2 (germline): SGHDN, FVKESK. The CDR3, as DNA: TGTGCCAGCAGCCACATACTAGCGGGGGCCGACAATGAGCAGTTCTTC. It codes for CASSHILAGADNEQFF.

A few counts support this clone. The identical CDR3 is also encoded by other nucleotide sequences in the sample. The chain recombines TRBV18 with TRBJ2-5; D remains unclear. CDR1 and CDR2 (germline): KGHSH, LQKENI. This CDR3 is built from 11 residues. The V end lost 6 bases, the J end lost 1 base, and 3 bases lay between the germline ends. The CDR3 here is CASSPQETQYF. In DNA, the CDR3 is TGTGCCAGCTCCCCCCAAGAGACCCAGTACTTC. Full variable domain (rest looked up from reference TRBV18 and TRBJ2-5): NAGVMQNPRHLVRRRGQEARLRCSPMKGHSHVYWYRQLPEEGLKFMVYLQKENIIDESGMPKERFSAEFPKEGPSILRIQQVVRGDSAAYFCASSPQETQYFGPGTRLLVL.

About this clone itself: This sequence is one base from a far larger clone and is likely a read error. The J gene is TRBJ1-2, the V gene TRBV29-1; perhaps TRBD1 as D (5 bases). CDR3 size: 14 residues. In germline, CDR1 is SQVTM, CDR2 ANQGSEA. The V end lost 2 bases, the J end lost 5 bases, and 15 bases lay between the germline ends. CDR3: CSVELSGKGYGYTF. In DNA, the CDR3 is TGCAGCGTTGAACTCTCAGGGAAGGGTTATGGCTACACCTTC.

The genes are TRBV28 and TRBJ1-5, with a possible D match to TRBD1 (5 bases). The ends were cut back, 2 bases at V and 9 bases at J, with 14 bases in the middle. The CDR3 extends over 14 amino acids. In germline, CDR1 is MDHEN, CDR2 SYDVKM. Here the CDR3 reads CASSLRGTHPPQHF. Written as DNA, the CDR3 is TGTGCCAGCAGTTTAAGGGGCACCCATCCGCCCCAGCATTTT.

This clone was counted between two and nine times. V and J are TRBV30 and TRBJ1-1; 7 bases fit TRBD1. The trim removed 8 bases at V and 0 bases at J, leaving 6 bases unmatched. Per the germline V gene, CDR1 is GTSNPN and CDR2 is SVGIG (reference sequence). This CDR3 contains 13 residues. CDR3 in amino acids: CASHRGLNTEAFF. For the CDR3, the DNA is TGTGCCAGTCACAGGGGCTTGAACACTGAAGCTTTCTTT.

J is TRBJ1-2 and V is TRBV19; D is uncertain. V was cut by 6 bases and J by 6 bases, with 14 bases left in between. From germline, CDR1 is LNHDA and CDR2 SQIVND (reference sequence). The CDR3 consists of 13 residues. In DNA form, the CDR3 reads TGTGCCAGTAGCCTAGGTTGGATTGATGGCTACACCTTC. Its protein product is CASSLGWIDGYTF.

This clone has a count of ten or more. The chain links TRBV7-2 to TRBJ2-3, with TRBD2 identical over 12 bases. Germline V gives CDR1 SGHTA, CDR2 FQGNSA. The CDR3 covers 15 residues. The ends lost 1 base at V and 6 bases at J; junction bases unmatched: 2. CDR3 sequence (DNA): TGTGCCAGCAGCTTAGACGGGACTAGCGGGGATACGCAGTATTTT. Protein: CASSLDGTSGDTQYF.

The genes are TRBV7-9 and TRBJ1-1; 7 positions match TRBD1. CDR3 length: 15 amino acids. The germline V gene has CDR1 SEHNR and CDR2 FQNEAQ (reference sequence). The junction had 6 bases not matched to a gene; V was cut back by 5 bases and J by 0 bases. CDR3: CASSTGTAMNTEAFF. The CDR3 nucleotides are TGTGCCAGCAGCACCGGGACAGCCATGAACACTGAAGCTTTCTTT.

The chain has TRBV13 and TRBJ2-3; unclear D gene. Trimming took off 1 base at V and 6 bases at J, with 5 bases between the two ends. The CDR3 length is 12 residues. Germline V gene sequence: CDR1 PRHDT, CDR2 FYEKMQ (reference sequence). The CDR3: CASSLAYDTQYF. DNA for the CDR3: TGTGCCAGCAGCTTAGCTTACGATACGCAGTATTTT. The variable domain in full, completed from reference TRBV13 and TRBJ2-3, reads AAGVIQSPRHLIKEKRETATLKCYPIPRHDTVYWYQQGPGQDPQFLISFYEKMQSDKGSIPDRFSAQQFSDYHSELNMSSLELGDSALYFCASSLAYDTQYFGPGTRLTVL.

The rearrangement uses TRBV6-6 and TRBJ1-2; 9 bases are a match to TRBD1. Germline loops: CDR1 MNHNY, CDR2 SVGAGI (reference sequence). Trimming cost V 2 bases and J 6 bases; bases outside gene matches: 4. This CDR3 is 14 amino acids long. The CDR3 region is CASSYGDRVDGYTF. As DNA, the CDR3 is TGTGCCAGCAGTTACGGGGACAGGGTTGATGGCTACACCTTC.

This clone was picked up a small number of times. The rearrangement links TRBV7-9 to TRBJ1-4; a possible D gene is TRBD1 (6 bases). Germline CDR1 reads SEHNR; CDR2 reads FQNEAQ (reference sequence). The CDR3 runs 16 residues. V lost 4 bases and J 5 bases, leaving 17 bases between the germline ends. CDR3 coding DNA: TGTGCCAGCAGCTCGGGGTGGACAGATGGGAATGAAAAACTGTTTTTT. Translating it yields CASSSGWTDGNEKLFF.

The rearrangement joins TRBV7-2 to TRBJ2-1; the D gene is possibly TRBD2 (6 bases). The length of the CDR3 is 15 residues. The V end lost 0 bases, the J end lost 10 bases, and 16 bases lay between the germline ends. Germline-derived CDR1 and CDR2 are SGHTA and FQGNSA. CDR3 in DNA: TGTGCCAGCAGCTTAGCGCAAGGCGGGGAGCGAGAGCAGTTCTTC. This sequence encodes CASSLAQGGEREQFF.

In this sample, this clone turned up a few times. The CDR3 region is CASSYSTPRETQYF. The CDR3 DNA reads as TGTGCCAGCAGTTACTCGACCCCTAGAGAGACCCAGTACTTC. The chain links TRBV6-5 to TRBJ2-5; D gene uncertain. Deletions cut 0 bases from V and 4 bases from J, with 9 bases between. Per germline, CDR1 MNHEY and CDR2 SVGAGI. The CDR3 covers 14 residues.

This clone was detected only once. Other DNA sequences in the same sample also yield this CDR3. The V gene is TRBV7-2, the J gene TRBJ1-1, with D unresolved. The germline V gene has CDR1 SGHTA and CDR2 FQGNSA. Trimming removed 3 bases at V and 0 bases at J, with 2 bases between. The CDR3 runs 12 residues. CDR3 loop: CASSFLNTEAFF. Written as DNA, the CDR3 is TGTGCCAGCAGCTTTTTGAACACTGAAGCTTTCTTT.

This clone appeared many times. This chain uses TRBV21-1 with TRBJ2-3. TRBV21-1 is assigned pseudogene status. This CDR3 has 14 residues. In nucleotides, the CDR3 is TGTGCCAGCACCAAGGGTAGGAGCACAGATACGCAGTATTTT. Translation: CASTKGRSTDTQYF.

This clone turned up a few times. The rearrangement uses TRBV30 and TRBJ1-2; TRBD1 might be the D (5 bases). V lost 3 bases, J lost 3 bases, and 14 bases lay in between. This CDR3 has 14 residues. Germline V gene lookup returns CDR1 GTSNPN and CDR2 SVGIG (reference sequence). The CDR3 DNA reads TGTGCCTGGAGCCCGGGACCCTTTGACTATGGCTACACCTTC. Translation gives CAWSPGPFDYGYTF.

This clone was seen more than once but under ten times. V is TRBV10-3 and J is TRBJ1-6, with TRBD1 identical over 8 bases. Trimming took 4 bases from V and 10 from J; bases not matched to a gene: 12. The CDR3 runs 16 residues. Per the germline V gene, CDR1 is ENHRY and CDR2 is SYGVKD. The DNA for the CDR3 is TGTGCCATCAGTGGGGCAAACAGGGGGAAAGAATCACCCCTCCACTTT. The encoded protein is CAISGANRGKESPLHF.

V and J are TRBV7-2 and TRBJ2-1; D may match TRBD1 or TRBD2 (7 bases each). The V and J ends lost 5 bases and 0 bases respectively, with 14 bases between them. The CDR3 has 16 residues. Germline values: CDR1 SGHTA, CDR2 FQGNSA. The CDR3 loop reads CASSPGGALSYNEQFF. The DNA for the CDR3 is TGTGCCAGCAGCCCAGGGGGGGCCCTCTCCTACAATGAGCAGTTCTTC.

This clone turned up a few times. In the same sample, other DNA sequences code for this CDR3. This chain uses TRBV29-1 with TRBJ2-5, with 9 bases fitting TRBD1. With 7 bases clipped from V and 5 bases from J, the junction kept 8 bases outside the gene matches. The CDR3 has 13 residues. CDR1 is SQVTM and CDR2 is ANQGSEA in the germline V gene. CDR3 protein: CSARQGGLETQYF. CDR3 sequence (DNA): TGCAGCGCCCGACAGGGGGGATTGGAGACCCAGTACTTC.

This clone appeared a few times. This sequence joins TRBV7-2 and TRBJ2-5; 8 bases map to TRBD2. J gave up 2 bases and V 5 bases, and 7 bases lay outside the gene matches. This CDR3 is built from 15 residues. Germline lookup yields CDR1 SGHTA and CDR2 FQGNSA. The CDR3 reads CASSGLAGIQETQYF. As DNA, the CDR3 is TGTGCCAGCAGCGGATTAGCGGGGATACAAGAGACCCAGTACTTC.

The chain recombines TRBV13 with TRBJ1-3; no reliable D call. This CDR3 is built from 16 residues. Germline V CDR1 and CDR2: PRHDT, FYEKMQ (reference sequence). The V end was cut by 11 bases, the J end by 0 bases, with 20 bases between. CDR3 sequence: CAGSDRTTLSGNTIYF. Written as DNA, the CDR3 is TGTGCCGGATCTGATCGCACAACCCTCTCTGGAAACACCATATATTTT.

This clone was detected only a few times. This rearrangement joins TRBV6-1 to TRBJ2-7, with a possible D match to TRBD2 (6 bases). Germline CDR1 is MNHNS and CDR2 is SASEGT. V was pared by 0 bases and J by 0 bases, with 9 bases between. The CDR3 length is 15 residues. CDR3 DNA sequence: TGTGCCAGCAGTGAAGCTGACGGGAGCTCCTACGAGCAGTACTTC. Protein product: CASSEADGSSYEQYF.

The chain uses TRBV9 and TRBJ1-5; no clear D gene. CDR1 is SGDLS, CDR2 YYNGEE, per germline. V was clipped by 3 bases and J by 6 bases, with 13 bases between them. The CDR3 is 14 residues long. Here the CDR3 DNA reads TGTGCCAGCAGCGCGCGGGGAGGGTTTCAGCCCCAGCATTTT. This encodes CASSARGGFQPQHF.

The chain uses TRBV6-6 and TRBJ2-5; no reliable D call. CDR1 is MNHNY and CDR2 is SVGAGI in the germline V gene (reference sequence). With 2 bases removed from V and 1 base from J, the gap between germline ends came to 5 bases. The CDR3 totals 13 residues. The CDR3 DNA follows: TGTGCCAGCAGTTACCGCAGCCAAGAGACCCAGTACTTC. Translating gives CASSYRSQETQYF.